The next 27 T cell receptor beta chains were all read from a single sample in a study of blood T cell repertoires in COVID-19. Profiling relied on immunoSEQ multiplex PCR, and the TCRdb table lists in-frame clones only, not all of them. The profile shows 140,000 to 150,000 clones, 75% to 90% of them singletons. Input material: PBMCs or T cells enriched from blood (not recorded which). These receptors were taken from a man in his fifties or sixties who had recovered from COVID-19.

The V gene is TRBV19, the J gene TRBJ1-4; D perhaps matches TRBD1 (6 bases). The CDR3 consists of 15 residues. Looked up from germline, CDR1 is LNHDA and CDR2 is SQIVND (reference sequence). Trimming stripped 6 bases from V and 3 bases from J, with 14 bases between. CDR3 region: CASRYTGPANEKLFF. Written as DNA, the CDR3 is TGTGCCAGTAGATACACAGGGCCGGCTAATGAAAAACTGTTTTTT.

The J gene is TRBJ2-1, the V gene TRBV28; 7 positions match TRBD2. V was pared by 4 bases and J by 15 bases, with 12 bases of the junction left unmatched. CDR3 length equals 13 residues. Germline assignment: CDR1 MDHEN and CDR2 SYDVKM. The CDR3 DNA is TGTGCCAGCAGTTCCCACGAGAGACTAGCCCCGTTCTTC. Amino acids: CASSSHERLAPFF.

V usage is TRBV6-8 and J usage is TRBJ1-1; the D is unclear. The CDR3 extends over 15 amino acids. CDR1 MNHGY and CDR2 SAAAGT come from the germline V gene. V was trimmed by 0 bases and J by 6 bases, leaving 14 bases between them. CDR3 sequence: CASSYSSNGWPEAFF. In DNA, the CDR3 is TGTGCCAGCAGTTACTCGAGTAACGGGTGGCCTGAAGCTTTCTTT.

This CDR3 is CATSESGQGNNSPLHF. The DNA for the CDR3 is TGTGCCACCAGTGAGTCGGGACAGGGGAATAATTCACCCCTCCACTTT. This chain links TRBV24-1 with TRBJ1-6, with 10 bases matching TRBD1. J was trimmed by 5 bases and V by 4 bases; bases with no gene match: 4. Germline CDR1 reads KGHDR; CDR2 reads SFDVKD. This CDR3 spans 16 amino acids.

The genes are TRBV7-2 and TRBJ2-1; 12 nucleotides agree with TRBD1. The germline V gene encodes CDR1 SGHTA and CDR2 FQGNSA. This CDR3 comprises 16 residues. The V gene end was trimmed by 4 bases and the J gene end by 8 bases; junction bases not matched to a gene: 9. CDR3 residues: CASSSQAGTGGYEQFF. The CDR3 region has the DNA TGTGCCAGCAGCTCCCAAGCCGGGACAGGGGGCTATGAGCAGTTCTTC. Based on the CDR3 plus reference TRBV7-2 and TRBJ2-1, the full variable domain is GAGVSQSPSNKVTEKGKDVELRCDPISGHTALYWYRQSLGQGLEFLIYFQGNSAPDKSGLPSDRFSAERTGGSVSTLTIQRTQQEDSAVYLCASSSQAGTGGYEQFFGPGTRLTVL.

This clone was observed once. The J gene is TRBJ1-1, the V gene TRBV7-8, with unresolved D. V lost 2 bases, J lost 1 base, and 11 bases lay in between. Germline CDR1 is SGHVS and CDR2 is FQNEAQ. The CDR3 runs 15 residues. Written as DNA, the CDR3 is TGTGCCAGCAGCTTACTGGCCCAGGAGAACACTGAAGCTTTCTTT. As protein: CASSLLAQENTEAFF.

V is TRBV5-1 and J is TRBJ2-2, with no clear D. CDR3 length: 15 amino acids. Trimming left V 1 base short and J 5 bases short, with 12 bases between. Per germline, CDR1 SGHRS and CDR2 YFSETQ. CDR3 DNA sequence: TGCGCCAGCAGCTTGAACACCCCAGATACCGGGGAGCTGTTTTTT. It is translated as CASSLNTPDTGELFF.

CDR3 DNA sequence: TGTGCCAGCATAGCGGACACAGTGAACACTGAAGCTTTCTTT. It codes for CASIADTVNTEAFF. The chain couples TRBV6-5 to TRBJ1-1; a weak D match, TRBD1 (5 bases). CDR1 and CDR2 (germline): MNHEY, SVGAGI. The CDR3 is made up of 14 amino acids. Trimming shortened V by 7 bases and J by 0 bases, and 12 bases separated the two germline ends.

J is TRBJ1-4 and V is TRBV7-9, with D tentatively TRBD1 (5 bases). The CDR3 has 15 residues. V was shortened by 5 bases and J by 5 bases, with 15 bases between the two germline ends. Germline assignment: CDR1 SEHNR and CDR2 FQNEAQ (reference sequence). CDR3 in DNA: TGTGCCAGCAGCCCCGATGGGGGGAAGAATGAAAAACTGTTTTTT. Translated: CASSPDGGKNEKLFF.

The rearrangement uses TRBV10-3 and TRBJ2-1; D is uncertain. V was shortened by 0 bases and J by 2 bases, with 8 bases between the two germline ends. This CDR3 is 15 amino acids long. CDR1 is ENHRY, CDR2 SYGVKD, per germline. The CDR3 region has the DNA TGTGCCATCAGTGAGTCAAGCCAGGCCTACAATGAGCAGTTCTTC. This gives the protein CAISESSQAYNEQFF.

The V and J genes are TRBV6-2 or TRBV6-3 and TRBJ2-3; 7 bases are a match to TRBD1. This CDR3 comprises 14 residues. V shed 5 bases, J shed 2 bases, and the junction held 4 bases outside the gene matches. Germline V CDR1 and CDR2: MNHEY, SVGEGT. The CDR3 nucleotides read TGTGCCAGCAGTCCCGGGACAGACACAGATACGCAGTATTTT. The encoded protein is CASSPGTDTDTQYF.

V is TRBV7-2 and J is TRBJ1-2, with 8 bases lining up with TRBD1. CDR1 and CDR2 (germline): SGHTA, FQGNSA. The CDR3 spans 14 residues. V dropped 3 bases and J dropped 8; count of bases not matched to a gene: 8. The DNA of the CDR3 is TGTGCCAGCAGCTTCGAGACAGGGGCGGACGGCTACACCTTC. It yields the protein CASSFETGADGYTF.

The genes are TRBV9 and TRBJ1-1, with TRBD1 identical over 8 bases. The V gene end was trimmed by 0 bases and the J gene end by 4 bases; junction bases not matched to a gene: 5. Germline lookup yields CDR1 SGDLS and CDR2 YYNGEE. This CDR3 comprises 15 residues. CDR3 nucleotide sequence: TGTGCCAGCAGCGTAGCTACAGGGGGAGTCACTGAAGCTTTCTTT. The encoded protein is CASSVATGGVTEAFF.

The CDR3 here is CASGSGQGITEAFF. In DNA form, the CDR3 reads TGTGCTAGTGGTTCGGGACAGGGGATTACTGAAGCTTTCTTT. The chain employs TRBV12-5 and TRBJ1-1; TRBD1 aligns across 10 bases. Germline V gene lookup returns CDR1 LGHNT and CDR2 FRNRAP. The V segment lost 4 bases and the J segment 5 bases; nucleotides outside the gene matches: 4. CDR3 size: 14 residues.

About this clone itself: Other DNA sequences of this sample code for an identical CDR3. The chain employs TRBV5-1 and TRBJ2-3, with 9 bases fitting TRBD1. Germline V gene lookup returns CDR1 SGHRS and CDR2 YFSETQ. V was clipped by 4 bases and J by 5 bases; unmatched bases: 5. This CDR3 is 14 amino acids long. CDR3 DNA: TGCGCCAGCAGCCCGGGGACAGGGATAGATACGCAGTATTTT. Amino acids: CASSPGTGIDTQYF.

This clone was seen once. The V gene is TRBV9, the J gene TRBJ2-3; D is possibly TRBD1 (5 bases). The germline V gene encodes CDR1 SGDLS and CDR2 YYNGEE. Trimming shortened V by 4 bases and J by 2 bases, and 11 bases separated the two germline ends. The CDR3 runs to 14 residues. The CDR3 loop is CASSPGHYTDTQYF. The CDR3 bases are TGTGCCAGCAGCCCTGGACATTACACAGATACGCAGTATTTT.

The chain couples TRBV4-3 to TRBJ1-1; TRBD1 is a possible D gene (5 bases). CDR1 and CDR2 (germline): LGHNA, YSLEER. The V end was cut by 5 bases, the J end by 0 bases, with 13 bases between. The CDR3 sequence is 15 residues long. This CDR3 is CASSTRQTMNTEAFF. In nucleotides, the CDR3 is TGCGCCAGCAGCACCCGACAGACGATGAACACTGAAGCTTTCTTT.

The V call is TRBV19, the J call TRBJ2-3, with D tentatively TRBD2 (5 bases). Germline CDR1 LNHDA, CDR2 SQIVND (reference sequence). The CDR3 covers 15 residues. The ends were cut back, 0 bases at V and 5 bases at J, with 12 bases in the middle. This CDR3 is CASSIENGIGDTQYF. In nucleotides, the CDR3 is TGTGCCAGTAGTATAGAAAACGGGATTGGAGATACGCAGTATTTT. The full variable domain, rest sourced from reference TRBV19 and TRBJ2-3, is DGGITQSPKYLFRKEGQNVTLSCEQNLNHDAMYWYRQDPGQGLRLIYYSQIVNDFQKGDIAEGYSVSREKKESFPLTVTSAQKNPTAFYLCASSIENGIGDTQYFGPGTRLTVL.

The chain couples TRBV11-2 to TRBJ2-5; 7 bases agree with TRBD1. The germline gives CDR1 SGHAT, CDR2 FQNNGV. This CDR3 is 13 amino acids long. J gave up 4 bases and V 6 bases, and 5 bases lay outside the gene matches. This chain's CDR3 is CASSRTGIETQYF. The CDR3 nucleotides are TGTGCCAGCAGTCGGACAGGAATAGAGACCCAGTACTTC.

This chain links TRBV5-1 with TRBJ2-5; a possible D gene is TRBD1 (6 bases). Trimming took off 0 bases at V and 5 bases at J, with 14 bases between the two ends. Germline V CDR1 and CDR2: SGHRS, YFSETQ. This CDR3 has 15 amino acids. The CDR3 DNA sequence: TGCGCCAGCAGCTTGGTCCAGGGGATTGGGGAGACCCAGTACTTC. This codes for CASSLVQGIGETQYF.

The table lists this clone with a count of one. The genes are TRBV7-2 and TRBJ2-3; the D is unclear. Trimming left V 7 bases short and J 5 bases short, with 7 bases between. In germline, CDR1 is SGHTA, CDR2 FQGNSA. CDR3 length: 11 amino acids. CDR3 bases: TGTGCCAGCACCCTAGGAGATACGCAGTATTTT. Amino acids: CASTLGDTQYF.

This chain joins TRBV5-1 and TRBJ2-2; tentative D call: TRBD1 (6 bases). The V and J ends lost 4 bases and 2 bases respectively, with 9 bases between them. Germline V CDR1 and CDR2: SGHRS, YFSETQ. The CDR3 is made up of 14 amino acids. CDR3 DNA: TGCGCCAGCAGCCCCGGGACAAACACCGGGGAGCTGTTTTTT. Its protein product is CASSPGTNTGELFF.

The chain uses TRBV30 and TRBJ1-6, with D possibly being TRBD1 (5 bases). This CDR3 has 13 amino acids. The V gene lost 0 bases and the J gene lost 11 bases, with 11 bases spanning the gap. CDR1 GTSNPN and CDR2 SVGIG come from the germline V gene (reference sequence). The CDR3 coding sequence is TGTGCCTGGAGTGTGCAGGGAAGGACACCCCTCCACTTT. Translated, it gives CAWSVQGRTPLHF.

The chain has TRBV29-1 and TRBJ2-5, with 8 bases identical to TRBD1. The length of the CDR3 is 16 residues. The V gene end was trimmed by 3 bases and the J gene end by 5 bases; junction bases not matched to a gene: 14. Germline values: CDR1 SQVTM, CDR2 ANQGSEA. The CDR3 sequence is CSVEWRGRGRGETQYF. The CDR3 region has the DNA TGCAGCGTTGAGTGGAGGGGCAGGGGGCGAGGGGAGACCCAGTACTTC. Complete variable domain (other parts from reference TRBV29-1 and TRBJ2-5): SAVISQKPSRDICQRGTSLTIQCQVDSQVTMMFWYRQQPGQSLTLIATANQGSEATYESGFVIDKFPISRPNLTFSTLTVSNMSPEDSSIYLCSVEWRGRGRGETQYFGPGTRLLVL.

This clone was found once. V and J are TRBV6-2 or TRBV6-3 and TRBJ2-3, with 10 nucleotides matching TRBD2. V lost 2 bases to trimming and J lost 12 bases; unmatched junction nucleotides: 8. Germline CDR1 and CDR2: MNHEY and SVGEGT. The CDR3 is 14 residues long. The CDR3 DNA sequence: TGTGCCAGCAGTTACGGGCTAGCGGGGGCGTCACAGTATTTT. This translates into CASSYGLAGASQYF.

The chain uses TRBV12-3 or TRBV12-4 and TRBJ1-5, with D perhaps matching TRBD1 (6 bases). This CDR3 contains 13 residues. V lost 4 bases and J 7 bases, leaving 11 bases between the germline ends. The CDR3 region has the DNA TGTGCCAGCAGTTCGGACAGTAGCCAGCCCCAGCATTTT. Translating it yields CASSSDSSQPQHF.

J is TRBJ1-3 and V is TRBV5-1; D uncertain. V was shortened by 2 bases and J by 1 base, with 7 bases between the two germline ends. This CDR3 is built from 14 residues. Germline assignment: CDR1 SGHRS and CDR2 YFSETQ. The chain's CDR3 is CASSLSGSGNTIYF. In DNA, the CDR3 is TGCGCCAGCAGCTTAAGCGGATCTGGAAACACCATATATTTT.